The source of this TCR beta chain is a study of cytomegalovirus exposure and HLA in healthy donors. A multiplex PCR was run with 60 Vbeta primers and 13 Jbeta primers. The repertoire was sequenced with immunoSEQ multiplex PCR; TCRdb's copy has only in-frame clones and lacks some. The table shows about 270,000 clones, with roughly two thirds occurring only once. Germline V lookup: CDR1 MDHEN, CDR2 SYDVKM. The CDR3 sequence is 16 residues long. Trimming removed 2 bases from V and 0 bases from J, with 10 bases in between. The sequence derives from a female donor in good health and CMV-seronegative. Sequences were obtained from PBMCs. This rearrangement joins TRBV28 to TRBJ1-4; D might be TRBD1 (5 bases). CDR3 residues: CASSLQGSATNEKLFF. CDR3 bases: TGTGCCAGCAGTTTACAGGGTTCAGCAACTAATGAAAAACTGTTTTTT.